This T cell receptor (beta chain) is drawn from a study of CD8 T cells in ankylosing spondylitis. Study conclusions and caveats: Previous work reported some of these motif variants in the synovial fluid and blood of reactive arthritis. Seven to nine highly homologous variants made up a TCR beta motif, and this motif appeared characteristic of ankylosing spondylitis blood. Disease-associated clonotypes exhibited CD8+ identity and were relatively infrequent in peripheral blood. As reported, disease-linked clones showed significant enrichment in matched ankylosing spondylitis synovial fluid.

Each TCR beta library was made by quantitative 5'-RACE that incorporated molecular barcodes. TCRdb reanalysed the 5' RACE reads using MiXCR and keeps one entry per CDR3 protein. The sample consists of roughly 700,000 distinct CDR3 sequences, roughly 19% of them appearing once. The CDR3 spans 13 residues. The V end was cut by 1 base, the J end by 2 bases, with 5 bases between. CDR1 and CDR2 from the germline V gene are MGHRA and YSYEKL. A word on this clonotype: Antigen specificity is unknown.

This chain uses TRBV4-1 with TRBJ1-2, with TRBD1 as a possible D gene (5 bases). The sequenced material came from blood, either unsorted or a sorted T cell fraction (not recorded which). The clonotype comes from a male donor with ankylosing spondylitis. CDR3 nucleotide sequence: TGCGCCAGCAGCCAAGCAGGGAACTATGGCTACACCTTC. It yields the protein CASSQAGNYGYTF.